These 21 T cell receptor beta chains came from one sample sequenced in a study of T cells in Graves' hyperthyroidism and ophthalmopathy. TCR beta CDR3 regions were amplified from RNA. HTBI primers were the set used in a first-round RT-PCR of the TCR CDR3. Each CDR3 protein is one row after TCRdb ran MiXCR on the multiplex PCR reads. This table has around 700,000 distinct CDR3 sequences, approximately 40% appearing once. Sequencing was done on a sample of blood. These receptors all stem from a middle-aged woman with Graves' hyperthyroidism.

The rearrangement uses TRBV10-3 and TRBJ2-7, with TRBD1 matching 7 bases. J was trimmed by 5 bases and V by 10 bases; bases with no gene match: 11. CDR3 length equals 13 residues. Germline CDR1 reads ENHRY; CDR2 reads SYGVKD. CDR3 sequence: CATGQENRNEQYF. Written as DNA, the CDR3 is TGTGCCACCGGACAGGAGAATCGCAACGAGCAGTACTTC.

This clonotype occurred a few times. This chain uses TRBV14 with TRBJ1-6, with a possible D match to TRBD1 (5 bases). CDR3 length equals 18 residues. CDR1 is SGHDN and CDR2 is FVKESK in the germline V gene. Trimming left V 1 base short and J 0 bases short, with 13 bases between. Here the CDR3 DNA reads TGTGCCAGCAGCCAAGGGGTTGGGGGAAGCTCCTATAATTCACCCCTCCACTTT. It translates to CASSQGVGGSSYNSPLHF.

As concerns this clonotype: Since the CDR3 does not end with the conserved phenylalanine or tryptophan, this likely comes from a read error. The chain couples TRBV20-1 to TRBJ2-7; 10 bases align to TRBD1. Trimming cost V 2 bases and J 6 bases; bases outside gene matches: 7. CDR3 size: 14 residues. Per the germline V gene, CDR1 is DFQATT and CDR2 is SNEGSKA (reference sequence). Written as DNA, the CDR3 is TGCAGTGCTAGATCTGGGACAGGGGCCACCGAGCAGTACCTC. This codes for CSARSGTGATEQYL.

The gene calls are TRBV6-5 and TRBJ1-2; D unresolved. V gave up 10 bases and J gave up 11 bases, with 17 bases separating them. The CDR3 has 11 residues. Per germline, CDR1 MNHEY and CDR2 SVGAGI. This CDR3 is CATLRAPVYTF. The CDR3, as DNA: TGTGCCACCCTAAGGGCCCCGGTTTACACCTTC.

This sequence joins TRBV24-1 and TRBJ2-5; TRBD1 matches at 7 bases. CDR3 length: 14 amino acids. Germline V gene data show CDR1 as KGHDR and CDR2 as SFDVKD. With 11 bases clipped from V and 1 base from J, the junction kept 9 bases outside the gene matches. The CDR3 loop reads CASTGQAPQETQYF. CDR3 DNA sequence: TGTGCCAGCACAGGACAGGCCCCCCAAGAGACCCAGTACTTC.

This clonotype appeared many times. The chain has TRBV9 and TRBJ1-4, with unresolved D. CDR1 and CDR2 from the germline V gene are SGDLS and YYNGEE. The V gene lost 4 bases and the J gene lost 3 bases, with 13 bases spanning the gap. The CDR3 spans 15 residues. CDR3 sequence reads: CASSSSPVPNEKLFF. The CDR3 coding sequence is TGTGCCAGCAGCTCGAGCCCTGTGCCTAATGAAAAACTGTTTTTT.

This clonotype was picked up many times. The J gene is TRBJ1-4, the V gene TRBV19, with D unclear. This CDR3 comprises 14 residues. Germline CDR1 reads LNHDA; CDR2 reads SQIVND (reference sequence). The V end was cut by 6 bases, the J end by 15 bases, with 23 bases between. In DNA form, the CDR3 reads TGTGCCAGTAGCGAAGACGGATTAATGAAAAGATTGTTTTTT. Its protein is CASSEDGLMKRLFF.

The chain employs TRBV29-1 and TRBJ2-2, with 7 bases lining up with TRBD2. Trimming at V came to 6 bases and at J to 1 base, leaving 14 bases not matched to a gene. This CDR3 has 17 amino acids. From germline, CDR1 is SQVTM and CDR2 ANQGSEA. CDR3 DNA sequence: TGCAGCGTCAGAATCTCGGCGCGGGAGAAGAACACCGGGGAGCTGTTTTTT. This translates into CSVRISAREKNTGELFF.

This clonotype was seen a handful of times. The chain uses TRBV7-9 and TRBJ1-4; D is unresolved. The V and J ends lost 1 base and 8 bases respectively, with 17 bases between them. The CDR3 sequence is 16 residues long. CDR1 SEHNR and CDR2 FQNEAQ come from the germline V gene (reference sequence). The CDR3 protein is CASSLVGVSGYEKLFF. The DNA for the CDR3 is TGTGCCAGCAGCTTAGTGGGAGTCAGCGGGTACGAAAAACTGTTTTTT.

The V gene is TRBV10-3, the J gene TRBJ1-5; the match to TRBD1 covers 8 bases. This CDR3 is 17 amino acids long. The J segment lost 4 bases and the V segment lost 3 bases, leaving 11 bases of the junction unmatched. Germline assignment: CDR1 ENHRY and CDR2 SYGVKD. In nucleotides, the CDR3 is TGTGCCATCAGTGACCCGGGACAGGTTAGCGGGAATCAGCCCCAGCATTTT. Translated: CAISDPGQVSGNQPQHF.

The rearrangement joins TRBV7-2 to TRBJ1-2; D is possibly TRBD1 (5 bases). Trimming took off 1 base at V and 4 bases at J, with 16 bases between the two ends. This CDR3 is 16 amino acids long. The V gene's germline CDR1 is SGHTA and CDR2 FQGNSA. CDR3 amino acids: CASSLEGWGGSYGYTF. The DNA of the CDR3 is TGTGCCAGCAGCTTAGAAGGGTGGGGCGGCAGCTATGGCTACACCTTC.

This clonotype was seen at least ten times. The V gene is TRBV9, the J gene TRBJ2-5; tentative D call: TRBD1 (5 bases). The ends were cut back, 6 bases at V and 4 bases at J, with 19 bases in the middle. Looked up from germline, CDR1 is SGDLS and CDR2 is YYNGEE. This CDR3 has 15 residues. The CDR3 sequence: CASTLGLGVGETQYF. The CDR3 nucleotides are TGTGCCAGCACCCTCGGGCTAGGGGTCGGAGAGACCCAGTACTTC.

This clonotype was found many times. The chain recombines TRBV5-1 with TRBJ1-3; a possible D gene is TRBD1 (6 bases). V was clipped by 10 bases and J by 2 bases, with 13 bases between them. This CDR3 has 13 residues. CDR1 and CDR2 (germline): SGHRS, YFSETQ. CDR3 loop: CASRRDTGNTIYF. The CDR3 DNA sequence: TGCGCCTCCAGACGGGACACTGGAAACACCATATATTTT.

Points on this clonotype: One end of the junction fails to match germline, which may point to a read error. This chain connects TRBV10-3 to TRBJ1-6, with unresolved D. The CDR3 runs 17 residues. CDR1 ENHRY and CDR2 SYGVKD come from the germline V gene. CDR3 in amino acids: CASSEKGLVSYNSPLHF. For the CDR3, the DNA is TGTGCCAGCAGTGAAAAGGGTCTCGTCTCCTATAATTCACCCCTCCACTTT.

The rearrangement links TRBV7-9 to TRBJ2-2; D might be TRBD2 (5 bases). Germline V gene lookup returns CDR1 SEHNR and CDR2 FQNEAQ (reference sequence). V was shortened by 3 bases and J by 4 bases, with 15 bases between the two germline ends. This CDR3 region has 16 residues. This CDR3 is CASSFNAGRGTGELFF. The CDR3 region has the DNA TGTGCCAGCAGCTTCAATGCGGGCCGAGGCACCGGGGAGCTGTTTTTT. Full variable domain (outside the CDR3, taken from reference TRBV7-9 and TRBJ2-2): DTGVSQNPRHKITKRGQNVTFRCDPISEHNRLYWYRQTLGQGPEFLTYFQNEAQLEKSRLLSDRFSAERPKGSFSTLEIQRTEQGDSAMYLCASSFNAGRGTGELFFGEGSRLTVL.

Of note for this clonotype: A much larger clonotype is one base distant, so this may be a read error. The chain links TRBV29-1 to TRBJ1-1; TRBD1 is a possible D gene (5 bases). This CDR3 contains 15 residues. CDR1 SQVTM and CDR2 ANQGSEA come from the germline V gene. Trimming took off 4 bases at V and 6 bases at J, with 21 bases between the two ends. The CDR3 sequence is CSVGYGGEEGAEAFF. CDR3 DNA sequence: TGCAGCGTTGGATATGGAGGGGAGGAAGGCGCTGAAGCTTTCTTT.

This clonotype appeared many times. The genes are TRBV7-8 and TRBJ2-6; 7 bases map to TRBD1. Per the germline V gene, CDR1 is SGHVS and CDR2 is FQNEAQ. The CDR3 runs to 19 residues. With 5 bases clipped from V and 2 bases from J, the junction kept 15 bases outside the gene matches. CDR3 DNA: TGTGCCAGCAGCCCAAAAAAAGGGACGACAGGGCCTGGGGCCAACGTCCTGACTTTC. Its translation: CASSPKKGTTGPGANVLTF.

This chain links TRBV19 with TRBJ1-2; 9 positions match TRBD1. The V gene end was trimmed by 4 bases and the J gene end by 6 bases; junction bases not matched to a gene: 6. CDR1 LNHDA and CDR2 SQIVND come from the germline V gene (reference sequence). CDR3 length: 14 amino acids. CDR3 nucleotide sequence: TGTGCCAGTAGTAAGGACAGGGGAGAGAATGGCTACACCTTC. It translates to CASSKDRGENGYTF.

This clonotype was seen at least ten times. The rearrangement joins TRBV18 to TRBJ1-1; D not resolved. CDR1 is KGHSH, CDR2 LQKENI, per germline. This CDR3 spans 12 amino acids. V dropped 5 bases and J dropped 5 bases, with 9 bases sitting between them. The CDR3 sequence: CASSAYLTEAFF. The DNA of the CDR3 is TGTGCCAGCTCAGCTTATCTAACTGAAGCTTTCTTT.

This clonotype has more than one count but fewer than ten. The CDR3 here is CSARDQAVAPQETQYF. The CDR3, as DNA: TGCAGTGCTAGAGATCAGGCCGTGGCCCCTCAAGAGACCCAGTACTTC. The chain has TRBV20-1 and TRBJ2-5; no reliable D call. This CDR3 is built from 16 residues. The germline CDR1 and CDR2 sequences are DFQATT and SNEGSKA (reference sequence). V was pared by 0 bases and J by 2 bases, with 16 bases between.

This clonotype was counted only a few times. The chain combines TRBV2 with TRBJ2-3; D is unresolved. Looked up from germline, CDR1 is SNHLY and CDR2 is FYNNEI. The CDR3 runs to 13 residues. V was clipped by 4 bases and J by 2 bases, with 7 bases between them. CDR3 sequence reads: CASSVGPTDTQYF. The CDR3, as DNA: TGTGCCAGCAGTGTCGGCCCCACAGATACGCAGTATTTT.